This T cell receptor beta chain was identified during a study of control samples from healthy donors and cancer patients. V gave up 5 bases and J gave up 14 bases, with 17 bases separating them. This CDR3 has 12 residues. CDR1 is SNHLY and CDR2 is FYNNEI in the germline V gene. Profiling relied on immunoSEQ multiplex PCR, and the TCRdb table lists in-frame clones only, not all of them. The sample has tens of thousands of clones, about 80% seen once. The chain combines TRBV2 with TRBJ2-3; tentatively, D is TRBD1 (5 bases). The sample taken for sequencing was blood. This TCR was sampled from a man in his fifties or sixties in good health. CDR3 residues: CASSQFSYGAYF. In DNA, the CDR3 is TGTGCCAGCAGTCAATTCTCGTATGGGGCGTATTTT. The entire variable domain, with the rest obtained from reference TRBV2 and TRBJ2-3, is as follows: EPEVTQTPSHQVTQMGQEVILRCVPISNHLYFYWYRQILGQKVEFLVSFYNNEISEKSEIFDDQFSVERPDGSNFTLKIRSTKLEDSAMYFCASSQFSYGAYFGPGTRLTVL.